The text below deals with one TCR beta chain. Methods used by the authors: Estimated nucleated cell counts came from reference gene primer amplification. TCRdb's copy holds only in-frame clones and misses some; the assay was immunoSEQ multiplex PCR. That table gives V, J and clone size, and the DNA gave D and trimming. The sample consists of 100,000 to 150,000 clones, roughly three quarters of them appearing once. The CDR3 contains 13 residues. In germline, CDR1 is SQVTM, CDR2 ANQGSEA. V was trimmed by 4 bases and J by 3 bases, leaving 12 bases between them. These data come from a study of blood T cell repertoires in COVID-19. Study overall: Acute-phase and convalescent COVID-19 samples originated in the United States, Italy and Spain. Sources were T cells, B-cell-depleted T cells, or PBMCs; the material itself was cDNA or gDNA.

The rearrangement links TRBV29-1 to TRBJ1-1; the D is unclear. Sequencing input: peripheral blood. The TCR originated in a man in his forties or fifties with active or convalescent COVID-19. The CDR3 loop is CSVVRGLDTEAFF. Here the CDR3 DNA reads TGCAGCGTTGTGAGAGGGTTGGACACTGAAGCTTTCTTT. The full variable domain, its missing parts supplied by reference TRBV29-1 and TRBJ1-1, is SAVISQKPSRDICQRGTSLTIQCQVDSQVTMMFWYRQQPGQSLTLIATANQGSEATYESGFVIDKFPISRPNLTFSTLTVSNMSPEDSSIYLCSVVRGLDTEAFFGQGTRLTVV.